A selection of T cell receptor beta chains follows, all from one sample in a study of identifying expanded T cells in peripheral blood. Clones were sequenced by immunoSEQ multiplex PCR, and TCRdb holds only the in-frame ones, with some missing. The sample yields 75,000 to 90,000 clones, around nine tenths seen once. The source material was blood. The receptors come from a person aged 18-70 years in good health. Both conserved end residues are part of each CDR3. A D gene is named only where the DNA matches it firmly.

>TRBJ2-1|TRBD2|TRBV7-3
TGTGCCAGCAGCTGGGGACTAGCGGGAGGTCGGGACAATGAGCAGTTCTTC
CASSWGLAGGRDNEQFF
>TRBJ1-5|-|TRBV30
TGTGCCTGGAGTGTACGGGACCTCCCAGCCCAGCCCCAGCATTTT
CAWSVRDLPAQPQHF
>TRBJ2-2|TRBD1|TRBV11-2
TGTGCCAGCAGCTCGGGACAGGTCCTTACCGGGGAGCTGTTTTTT
CASSSGQVLTGELFF
>TRBJ1-2|-|TRBV19
TGTGCCAGTAGAGGGGGAGACTATGGCTACACCTTC
CASRGGDYGYTF
>TRBJ2-1|-|TRBV4-2
TGTGCCAGCAGCCAAGATCACAGCGGTAATGAGCAGTTCTTC
CASSQDHSGNEQFF
>TRBJ2-1|-|TRBV5-6
TGTGCCAGCAGCCCTACTTATGACAGATACAATGAGCAGTTCTTC
CASSPTYDRYNEQFF
>TRBJ2-7|-|TRBV7-7
TGTGCCAGCAGCTTAGCGGGAGGATACGAGCAGTACTTC
CASSLAGGYEQYF
>TRBJ2-1|-|TRBV11-2
TGTGCCAGCAGCTTAAGTGGCAGGATGAACAATGAGCAGTTCTTC
CASSLSGRMNNEQFF
>TRBJ1-6|-|TRBV14
TGTGCCAGCAGCTCTAGACTCCGGGGGACCAATTCACCCCTCCACTTT
CASSSRLRGTNSPLHF
>TRBJ2-1|-|TRBV7-3
TGTGCCAGCAGCTTCGGATCCAGCGGCCACAATGAGCAGTTCTTC
CASSFGSSGHNEQFF
>TRBJ1-5|-|TRBV2
TGTGCCAGCAACTCCAGGACCCAGAGGTATCAGCCCCAGCATTTT
CASNSRTQRYQPQHF
>TRBJ2-6|-|TRBV29-1
TGCAGCGCGCAGGCGGCTGGGGCCAACGTCCTGACTTTC
CSAQAAGANVLTF
>TRBJ2-4|TRBD2|TRBV27
TGTGCCAGCAGTCCCATCGGGACTAGCGGGAGTGGCATTCAGTACTTC
CASSPIGTSGSGIQYF
>TRBJ2-7|TRBD1|TRBV19
TGTGCCAGTAGCCAAAGGGACAGGTCCTACGAGCAGTACTTC
CASSQRDRSYEQYF